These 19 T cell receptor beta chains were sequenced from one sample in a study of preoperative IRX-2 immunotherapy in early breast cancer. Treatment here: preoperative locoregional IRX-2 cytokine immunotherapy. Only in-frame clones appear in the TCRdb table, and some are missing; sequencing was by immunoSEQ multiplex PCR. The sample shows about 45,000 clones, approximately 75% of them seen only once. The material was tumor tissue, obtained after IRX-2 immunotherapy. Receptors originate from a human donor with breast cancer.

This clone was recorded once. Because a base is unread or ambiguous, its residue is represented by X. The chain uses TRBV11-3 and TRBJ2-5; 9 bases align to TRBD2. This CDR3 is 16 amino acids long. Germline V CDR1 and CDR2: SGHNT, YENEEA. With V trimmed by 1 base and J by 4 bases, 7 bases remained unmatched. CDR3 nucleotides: TGTGCCAGCAGCTTAGTGGKCGGGCGGGGGGGAGAGACCCAGTACTTC. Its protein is CASSLVXGRGGETQYF.

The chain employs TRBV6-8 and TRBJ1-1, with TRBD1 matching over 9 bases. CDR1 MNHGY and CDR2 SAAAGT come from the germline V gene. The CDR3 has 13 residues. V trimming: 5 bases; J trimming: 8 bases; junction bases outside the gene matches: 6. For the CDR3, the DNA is TGTGCCAGCAGTATCACAGGGGGCGGAGAAGCTTTCTTT. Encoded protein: CASSITGGGEAFF.

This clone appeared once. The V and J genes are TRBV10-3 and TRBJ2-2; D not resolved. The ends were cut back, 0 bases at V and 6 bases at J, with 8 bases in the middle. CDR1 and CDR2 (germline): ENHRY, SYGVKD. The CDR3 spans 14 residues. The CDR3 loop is CAISESYSSGELFF. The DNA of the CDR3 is TGTGCCATCAGTGAGTCGTACAGTTCCGGGGAGCTGTTTTTT.

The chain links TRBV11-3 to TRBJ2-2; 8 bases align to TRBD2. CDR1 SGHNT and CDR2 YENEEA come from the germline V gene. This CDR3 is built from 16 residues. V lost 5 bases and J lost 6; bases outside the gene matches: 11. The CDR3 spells CASSPYSGNLAGELFF. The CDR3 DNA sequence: TGTGCCAGCAGCCCCTATAGCGGGAACCTAGCCGGGGAGCTGTTTTTT.

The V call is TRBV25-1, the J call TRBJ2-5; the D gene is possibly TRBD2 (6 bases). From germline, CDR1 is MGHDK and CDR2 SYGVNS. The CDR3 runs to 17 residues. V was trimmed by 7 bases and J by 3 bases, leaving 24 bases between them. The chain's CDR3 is CASTRIGGQGGEETQYF. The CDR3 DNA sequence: TGTGCCAGCACCCGAATAGGAGGGCAGGGTGGGGAAGAGACCCAGTACTTC.

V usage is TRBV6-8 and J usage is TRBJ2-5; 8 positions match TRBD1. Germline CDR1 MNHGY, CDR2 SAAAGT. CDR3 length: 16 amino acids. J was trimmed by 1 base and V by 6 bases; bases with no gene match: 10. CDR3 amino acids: CASRKYRGAGQETQYF. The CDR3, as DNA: TGTGCCAGCAGGAAATACAGGGGGGCCGGCCAAGAGACCCAGTACTTC.

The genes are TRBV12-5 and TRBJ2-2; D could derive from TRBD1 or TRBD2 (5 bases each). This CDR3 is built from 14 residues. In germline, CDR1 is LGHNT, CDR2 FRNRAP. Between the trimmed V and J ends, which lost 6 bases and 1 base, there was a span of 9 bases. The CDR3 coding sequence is TGTGCTAGTGGCCTGGGACGGAACACCGGGGAGCTGTTTTTT. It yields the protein CASGLGRNTGELFF.

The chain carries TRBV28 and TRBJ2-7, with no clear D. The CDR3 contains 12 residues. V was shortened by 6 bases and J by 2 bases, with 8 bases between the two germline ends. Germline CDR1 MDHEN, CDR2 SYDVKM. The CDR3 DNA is TGTGCCAGCAGACTATGGCCCTACGAGCAGTACTTC. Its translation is CASRLWPYEQYF.

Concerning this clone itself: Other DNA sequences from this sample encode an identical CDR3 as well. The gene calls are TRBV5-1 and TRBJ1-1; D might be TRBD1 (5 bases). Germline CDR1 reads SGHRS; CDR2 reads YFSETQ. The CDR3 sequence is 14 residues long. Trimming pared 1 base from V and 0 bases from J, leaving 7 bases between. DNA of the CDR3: TGCGCCAGCAGCTTGAAGGGACTGAACACTGAAGCTTTCTTT. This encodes CASSLKGLNTEAFF.

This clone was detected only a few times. The CDR3 DNA reads TGCGCCAGCAGTGAAGGGCAGGATAATGAAAAACTGTTTTTT. This codes for CASSEGQDNEKLFF. This chain joins TRBV10-2 and TRBJ1-4, with unresolved D. The CDR3 consists of 14 residues. Deletions cut 3 bases from V and 4 bases from J, with 9 bases between. Per the germline V gene, CDR1 is WSHSY and CDR2 is SAAADI.

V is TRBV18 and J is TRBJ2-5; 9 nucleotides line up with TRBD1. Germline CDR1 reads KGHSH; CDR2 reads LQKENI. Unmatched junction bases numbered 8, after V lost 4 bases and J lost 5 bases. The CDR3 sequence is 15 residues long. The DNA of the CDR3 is TGTGCCAGCTCACGCGACAGGGGGGATGGTGAGACCCAGTACTTC. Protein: CASSRDRGDGETQYF.

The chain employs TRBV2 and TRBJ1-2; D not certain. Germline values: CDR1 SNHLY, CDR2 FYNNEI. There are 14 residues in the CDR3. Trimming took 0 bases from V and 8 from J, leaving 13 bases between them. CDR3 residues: CASSEAGSLGGYTF. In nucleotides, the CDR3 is TGTGCCAGCAGTGAAGCGGGGTCCCTAGGAGGCTACACCTTC.

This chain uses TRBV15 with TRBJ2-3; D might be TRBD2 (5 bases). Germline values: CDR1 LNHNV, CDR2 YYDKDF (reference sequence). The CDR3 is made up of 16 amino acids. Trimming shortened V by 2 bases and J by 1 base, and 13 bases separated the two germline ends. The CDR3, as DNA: TGTGCCACCAGCAGATCAGGACTCGGGGGCACAGATACGCAGTATTTT. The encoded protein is CATSRSGLGGTDTQYF. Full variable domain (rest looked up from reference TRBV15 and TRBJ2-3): DAMVIQNPRYQVTQFGKPVTLSCSQTLNHNVMYWYQQKSSQAPKLLFHYYDKDFNNEADTPDNFQSRRPNTSFCFLDIRSPGLGDTAMYLCATSRSGLGGTDTQYFGPGTRLTVL.

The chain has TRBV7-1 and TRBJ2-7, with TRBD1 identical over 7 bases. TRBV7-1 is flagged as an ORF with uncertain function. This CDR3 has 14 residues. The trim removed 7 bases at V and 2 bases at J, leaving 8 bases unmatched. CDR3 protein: CASTPGQDPYEQYF. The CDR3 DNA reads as TGTGCCAGCACTCCCGGACAGGACCCCTACGAGCAGTACTTC.

This CDR3 reads CASSTDSSQGAFF. Written as DNA, the CDR3 is TGTGCCAGCTCTACCGACAGTTCCCAGGGGGCTTTCTTT. This rearrangement joins TRBV18 to TRBJ1-1; D might be TRBD1 (6 bases). Trimming took off 6 bases at V and 11 bases at J, with 19 bases between the two ends. The CDR3 runs 13 residues. In germline, CDR1 is KGHSH, CDR2 LQKENI.

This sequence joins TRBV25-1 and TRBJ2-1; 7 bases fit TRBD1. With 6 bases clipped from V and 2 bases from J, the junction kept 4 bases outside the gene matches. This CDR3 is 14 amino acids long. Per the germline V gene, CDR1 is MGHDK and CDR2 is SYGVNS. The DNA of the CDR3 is TGTGCCAGCAGGCTGACAGGGCCCTACAATGAGCAGTTCTTC. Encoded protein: CASRLTGPYNEQFF.

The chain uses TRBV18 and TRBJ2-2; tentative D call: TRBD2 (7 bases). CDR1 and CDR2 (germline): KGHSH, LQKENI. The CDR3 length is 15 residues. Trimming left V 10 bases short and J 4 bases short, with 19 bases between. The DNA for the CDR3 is TGTGCCACCACTGTGGGGGGGCAGAGCACCGGGGAGCTGTTTTTT. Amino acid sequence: CATTVGGQSTGELFF.

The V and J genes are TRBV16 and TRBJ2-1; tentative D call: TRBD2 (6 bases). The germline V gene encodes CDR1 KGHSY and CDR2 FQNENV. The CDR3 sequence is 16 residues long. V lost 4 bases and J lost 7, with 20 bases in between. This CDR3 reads CASSPLGSRAGNEQFF. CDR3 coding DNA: TGTGCCAGCAGCCCCCTGGGGAGCAGGGCGGGGAATGAGCAGTTCTTC.

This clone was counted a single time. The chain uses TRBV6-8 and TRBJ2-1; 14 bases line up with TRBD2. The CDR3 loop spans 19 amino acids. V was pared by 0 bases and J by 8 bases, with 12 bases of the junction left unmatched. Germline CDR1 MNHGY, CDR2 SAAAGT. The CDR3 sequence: CASSYSLPLSGLAGDEQFF. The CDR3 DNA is TGTGCCAGCAGTTACTCGCTGCCACTATCGGGACTAGCGGGAGATGAGCAGTTCTTC.